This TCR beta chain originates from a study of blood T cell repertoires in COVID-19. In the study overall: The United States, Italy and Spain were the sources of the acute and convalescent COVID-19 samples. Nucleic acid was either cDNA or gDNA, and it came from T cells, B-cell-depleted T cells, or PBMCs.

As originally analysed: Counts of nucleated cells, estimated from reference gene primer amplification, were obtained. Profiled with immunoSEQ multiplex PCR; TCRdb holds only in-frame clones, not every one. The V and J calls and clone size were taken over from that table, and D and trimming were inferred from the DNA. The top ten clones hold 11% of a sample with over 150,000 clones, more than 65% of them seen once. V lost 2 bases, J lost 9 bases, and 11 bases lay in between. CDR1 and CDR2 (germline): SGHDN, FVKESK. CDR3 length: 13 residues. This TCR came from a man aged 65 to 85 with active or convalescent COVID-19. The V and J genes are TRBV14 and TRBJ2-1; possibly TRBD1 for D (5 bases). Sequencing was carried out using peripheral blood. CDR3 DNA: TGTGCCAGCAGCCAACAGGGTTGGGCTGAGCAGTTCTTC. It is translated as CASSQQGWAEQFF.